A single sample gave rise to the 4 T cell receptor beta chains below, sequenced in a study of naive CD8 T cells in extremely preterm neonates. Using immunoSEQ multiplex PCR, the repertoire was profiled, and TCRdb retains in-frame clones only, with some absent. The sample consists of several thousand clones, less than 98% of them appearing once. Without labor or membrane rupture, elective cesareans at about 35-43 weeks supplied term cord blood. Input material: naive CD8+ T cells from cord blood. The receptors originated from a newborn in good health.

V gene TRBV5-1 combines with J gene TRBJ2-3, with D hard to call. This CDR3 contains 18 residues. CDR1 and CDR2 from the germline V gene are SGHRS and YFSETQ. Trimming pared 0 bases from V and 0 bases from J, leaving 17 bases between. The CDR3 DNA reads as TGCGCCAGCAGCTTGGAAGTCGATGCTAAGATAAGCACAGATACGCAGTATTTT. Translated: CASSLEVDAKISTDTQYF.

The chain employs TRBV29-1 and TRBJ1-1; weak D call: TRBD1 (5 bases). Germline V gene sequence: CDR1 SQVTM, CDR2 ANQGSEA. This CDR3 has 15 amino acids. Trimming left V 0 bases short and J 1 base short, with 12 bases between. The CDR3: CSVEDQGRGNTEAFF. The DNA of the CDR3 is TGCAGCGTTGAAGATCAAGGGAGGGGGAACACTGAAGCTTTCTTT.

The gene calls are TRBV27 and TRBJ1-4, with D possibly TRBD1 on 5 matching bases. The CDR3 totals 15 residues. CDR1 and CDR2 from the germline V gene are MNHEY and SMNVEV (reference sequence). Trimming removed 1 base from V and 6 bases from J, with 12 bases in between. As DNA, the CDR3 is TGTGCCAGCAGTTTATTAGGAGGGGCGGATGAAAAACTGTTTTTT. Its protein product is CASSLLGGADEKLFF.

The chain links TRBV12-5 to TRBJ2-2, with 8 bases lining up with TRBD1. After removal of 11 bases from V and 0 bases from J, the junction contained 8 bases not matched to a gene. Germline-derived CDR1 and CDR2 are LGHNT and FRNRAP. The CDR3 contains 15 residues. The CDR3, as DNA: TGTGCTTCATTCCCGGGACAGGCGAACACCGGGGAGCTGTTTTTT. It is translated as CASFPGQANTGELFF.